Listed below are T cell receptor beta chains from one sample, sequenced in a study of T cell repertoires in cytomegalovirus infection. TCRdb re-analysed the reads in MiXCR, keeping a single row per CDR3 protein. Among hundreds of thousands of distinct CDR3 sequences listed, approximately 32% were seen once. Which antigens these TCRs recognize remains unknown. The source was cultured PBMCs, collected from culture after CMV antigen stimulation. The receptors stem from a human donor in good health (CMV status not recorded). Some clones in this sample may be carry-over from other donors' samples. Each CDR3 is given with its conserved first and last residue. D genes are given only for firm matches. For some rows the clone size is stated as once, few or many, or as a class when expanded; others skip it.

cdr3_aa cdr3_nt j_call v_call clone_size d_call
CSARGSASYGYTF TGCAGTGCTAGAGGGTCGGCTAGCTATGGCTACACCTTC TRBJ1-2 TRBV20-1 NA NA
CASSLGGQGSYEQYF TGTGCCAGCAGCTTAGGGGGACAGGGATCCTACGAGCAGTACTTC TRBJ2-7 TRBV7-8 many TRBD1
CASALGPGGEQYF TGTGCCAGCGCCTTGGGGCCAGGAGGCGAGCAGTACTTC TRBJ2-7 TRBV27 many NA
CASIQGSGPGGNEQFF TGTGCCAGCATCCAAGGGTCGGGGCCGGGGGGAAATGAGCAGTTCTTC TRBJ2-1 TRBV2 many TRBD2
CASSLDWRMGETQYF TGTGCCAGCAGCTTAGATTGGCGGATGGGAGAGACCCAGTACTTC TRBJ2-5 TRBV7-8 many NA
CASSFGASSTDTQYF TGTGCCAGCAGTTTCGGAGCATCTAGCACAGATACGCAGTATTTT TRBJ2-3 TRBV12-3/TRBV12-4 NA NA
CSAKRTGTDTQYF TGCAGTGCTAAACGGACTGGGACAGATACGCAGTATTTT TRBJ2-3 TRBV20-1 few NA
CASSRGGSSRAFF TGTGCCAGTAGTCGAGGAGGGAGTAGTCGAGCTTTCTTT TRBJ1-1 TRBV19 NA NA
CASSHRTQYF TGTGCCAGCAGCCACAGGACCCAGTACTTC TRBJ2-5 TRBV27 NA NA
CASSFEGRDNSPLHF TGTGCCAGCAGTTTTGAGGGCAGGGATAATTCACCCCTCCACTTT TRBJ1-6 TRBV27 few NA
CASSFLGPGEQFF TGTGCCAGCAGCTTCCTCGGACCAGGTGAGCAGTTCTTC TRBJ2-1 TRBV7-2 few NA
CASPGPTSTDTQYF TGTGCCAGCCCGGGCCCAACTAGCACAGATACGCAGTATTTT TRBJ2-3 TRBV7-6 NA NA
CASSRGTGRFWNTEAFF TGTGCCAGCAGCCGGGGGACAGGAAGGTTTTGGAACACTGAAGCTTTCTTT TRBJ1-1 TRBV7-9 NA TRBD1
CASGPGTGDNEQFF TGTGCTAGTGGCCCCGGGACAGGTGACAATGAGCAGTTCTTC TRBJ2-1 TRBV12-5 NA TRBD1
CASSYQTAGSNQPQHF TGTGCCAGCAGTTACCAGACAGCTGGTAGCAATCAGCCCCAGCATTTT TRBJ1-5 TRBV6-6 NA NA
CASSLAGTENTEAFF TGTGCCAGCAGTTTAGCCGGGACAGAGAACACTGAAGCTTTCTTT TRBJ1-1 TRBV28 few TRBD1
CASSYSAYQPQHF TGTGCCAGCAGTTACTCGGCGTATCAGCCCCAGCATTTT TRBJ1-5 TRBV6-2/TRBV6-3 NA NA
CASSREGQGYSPLHF TGTGCCAGCAGCCGAGAAGGGCAGGGATATTCACCCCTCCACTTT TRBJ1-6 TRBV27 many NA
CASSQETFYEQYF TGTGCCAGCAGCCAAGAGACATTCTACGAGCAGTACTTC TRBJ2-7 TRBV3-1 few NA
CASSMTGVAFF TGTGCCAGCAGCATGACAGGGGTGGCTTTCTTT TRBJ1-1 TRBV11-2 once TRBD1
CASSVRNQPQHF TGTGCCAGCAGTGTGAGGAATCAGCCCCAGCATTTT TRBJ1-5 TRBV2 NA NA
CASSMGSSVSGELFF TGTGCCAGTAGTATGGGATCTAGTGTCTCCGGGGAGCTGTTTTTT TRBJ2-2 TRBV19 NA NA
CASSPPGTGDFLGYGYTF TGTGCCAGCAGCCCACCTGGGACAGGGGATTTTCTAGGCTATGGCTACACCTTC TRBJ1-2 TRBV9 many TRBD1
CASSLLDRGEQYF TGTGCCAGCAGCTTACTCGACAGGGGCGAGCAGTACTTC TRBJ2-7 TRBV7-9 few TRBD1
CASRPGQTYNEQFF TGTGCCAGCAGACCGGGACAGACCTACAATGAGCAGTTCTTC TRBJ2-1 TRBV6-1 NA TRBD1
CASSLFDGGETQYF TGTGCCAGCAGCTTATTTGATGGGGGAGAGACCCAGTACTTC TRBJ2-5 TRBV7-6 once NA
CSVGSSGEQYF TGCAGCGTTGGCTCCTCGGGTGAGCAGTACTTC TRBJ2-7 TRBV29-1 NA NA
CASSTTQGSYEQYF TGTGCCAGCAGCACCACACAGGGATCCTACGAGCAGTACTTC TRBJ2-7 TRBV9 NA NA
CASSVYTGGSHLYNEQFF TGTGCCAGCAGCGTATATACAGGGGGTTCCCACCTCTACAATGAGCAGTTCTTC TRBJ2-1 TRBV7-8 NA TRBD1
CSVEDAQGRVGNQPQHF TGCAGCGTTGAAGATGCGCAAGGGAGGGTTGGCAATCAGCCCCAGCATTTT TRBJ1-5 TRBV29-1 NA NA
CASSTASGSGRDTQYF TGTGCCAGCAGTACGGCTAGCGGGAGTGGGAGAGATACGCAGTATTTT TRBJ2-3 TRBV7-2 NA TRBD2
CASSLRGQGEKLFF TGTGCCAGCAGCCTTAGGGGGCAGGGTGAAAAACTGTTTTTT TRBJ1-4 TRBV7-2 NA TRBD1
CASSLAVGTGYTF TGTGCCAGCAGCTTAGCAGTGGGGACTGGCTACACCTTC TRBJ1-2 TRBV11-2 NA NA
CASSNRDYPGEQFF TGTGCCAGCAGCAACCGGGACTATCCGGGTGAGCAGTTCTTC TRBJ2-1 TRBV7-2 NA TRBD2
CASSLSGWGSNQPQHF TGTGCCAGCAGCCTATCGGGTTGGGGAAGCAATCAGCCCCAGCATTTT TRBJ1-5 TRBV28 NA NA
CASSLVYGYNEQFF TGTGCCAGCAGCTTGGTTTATGGGTACAATGAGCAGTTCTTC TRBJ2-1 TRBV5-8 few NA
CASSAPRGGTDTQYF TGTGCCAGCAGTGCCCCCCGGGGTGGCACAGATACGCAGTATTTT TRBJ2-3 TRBV27 few NA
CASSPAGREDQPQHF TGTGCCAGCAGCCCCGCTGGCCGGGAAGACCAGCCCCAGCATTTT TRBJ1-5 TRBV7-9 NA NA
CAWRGDRDTYEQYF TGTGCCTGGAGGGGGGATCGAGACACCTACGAGCAGTACTTC TRBJ2-7 TRBV30 NA NA
CAISEINKASGRTNTGELFF TGTGCCATCAGTGAAATTAATAAGGCTAGCGGGAGGACGAACACCGGGGAGCTGTTTTTT TRBJ2-2 TRBV10-3 NA TRBD2
CASSEGAGGSTDTQYF TGTGCCAGCAGTGAAGGGGCAGGGGGAAGTACAGATACGCAGTATTTT TRBJ2-3 TRBV6-1 few TRBD1
CASSSFRTGRGYTF TGTGCCAGCAGCTCATTTAGGACAGGCCGGGGCTACACCTTC TRBJ1-2 TRBV5-4 NA TRBD1
CAWSVGTSSPYEQYF TGTGCCTGGAGCGTTGGGACTAGCTCCCCTTACGAGCAGTACTTC TRBJ2-7 TRBV30 NA TRBD2
CASSQDRPEGQIPYNSPLHF TGTGCCAGCAGCCAAGATCGGCCGGAGGGACAGATCCCCTATAATTCACCCCTCCACTTT TRBJ1-6 TRBV3-1 NA TRBD1
CASSQDILAGVNEQFF TGTGCCAGCAGCCAAGATATCCTAGCGGGGGTTAATGAGCAGTTCTTC TRBJ2-1 TRBV4-2 few TRBD2
CASSPGASGRGLYSNQPQHF TGTGCCAGCTCACCAGGGGCTTCGGGGAGGGGGCTTTATAGCAATCAGCCCCAGCATTTT TRBJ1-5 TRBV18 few TRBD1
CASSPPPPGQGAVEQYF TGTGCCAGCAGTCCGCCACCTCCGGGACAGGGGGCCGTCGAGCAGTACTTC TRBJ2-7 TRBV28 few TRBD1
CASSYSSRPYEQFF TGTGCCAGCAGTTACTCGTCGAGACCGTATGAGCAGTTCTTC TRBJ2-1 TRBV6-5 NA NA
CASSERIAGNTEAFF TGTGCCAGCAGTGAACGGATCGCAGGAAACACTGAAGCTTTCTTT TRBJ1-1 TRBV6-1 many NA
CASSLGVAPPDNEQFF TGTGCCAGCAGCTTAGGAGTGGCGCCCCCAGACAATGAGCAGTTCTTC TRBJ2-1 TRBV7-9 few NA
CSVVGRGGGTEAFF TGCAGCGTGGTGGGACGAGGCGGGGGCACTGAAGCTTTCTTT TRBJ1-1 TRBV29-1 few NA
CASNPGLDTETQYF TGCGCCAGCAACCCGGGACTAGACACTGAGACCCAGTACTTC TRBJ2-5 TRBV5-1 NA TRBD2
CSAPSGANNEQFF TGCAGTGCTCCTAGCGGGGCCAACAATGAGCAGTTCTTC TRBJ2-1 TRBV20-1 NA TRBD2